The 5 T cell receptor beta chains presented below share a single source sample, sequenced in a study of cytomegalovirus exposure and HLA in healthy donors. Method: immunoSEQ multiplex PCR; TCRdb's copy keeps in-frame clones and lacks some. The sample shows some 130,000 clones, 88% of them seen only once. The sample taken for sequencing was PBMCs. These receptors originate from a man aged 30 to 39 in good health and CMV-seronegative.

This sequence joins TRBV6-5 and TRBJ1-6, with D possibly being TRBD1 (5 bases). Germline loops: CDR1 MNHEY, CDR2 SVGAGI. Trimming stripped 6 bases from V and 11 bases from J, with 11 bases between. The CDR3 sequence is 12 residues long. The CDR3 region has the DNA TGTGCCAGCAGCACGGGGGTCCCACCCCTCCACTTT. This gives the protein CASSTGVPPLHF.

The CDR3: CASSEALRTALYGYTF. CDR3 in DNA: TGTGCCAGCAGTGAAGCCCTCAGGACAGCTCTCTATGGCTACACCTTC. The chain employs TRBV6-1 and TRBJ1-2; D is possibly TRBD1 (6 bases). V was pared by 0 bases and J by 4 bases, with 15 bases between. Germline CDR1 and CDR2: MNHNS and SASEGT. The CDR3 has 16 amino acids.

J is TRBJ1-6 and V is TRBV7-9; 9 bases match TRBD1. V lost 5 bases, J lost 7 bases, and 6 bases stayed unmatched. Germline lookup yields CDR1 SEHNR and CDR2 FQNEAQ (reference sequence). The CDR3 loop spans 15 amino acids. The CDR3 DNA reads as TGTGCCAGCAGCACATGGGACAGGGAGAATTCACCCCTCCACTTT. Translated, it gives CASSTWDRENSPLHF.

The chain recombines TRBV6-1 with TRBJ1-2; a possible D gene is TRBD1 (6 bases). Germline CDR1 and CDR2: MNHNS and SASEGT. The CDR3 length is 13 residues. V gave up 5 bases and J gave up 4 bases, with 11 bases separating them. CDR3 in DNA: TGTGCCAGCAGTCGGGACATTCTCTATGGCTACACCTTC. Encoded protein: CASSRDILYGYTF.

This sequence joins TRBV5-1 and TRBJ2-5; the match to TRBD2 covers 11 bases. The CDR3 contains 17 residues. Trimming took 5 bases from V and 2 from J; bases not matched to a gene: 11. The germline gives CDR1 SGHRS, CDR2 YFSETQ. The CDR3 DNA sequence: TGCGCCAGCAGGCGGGGTTCGGGACTAGCGGAACAAGAGACCCAGTACTTC. This translates into CASRRGSGLAEQETQYF.